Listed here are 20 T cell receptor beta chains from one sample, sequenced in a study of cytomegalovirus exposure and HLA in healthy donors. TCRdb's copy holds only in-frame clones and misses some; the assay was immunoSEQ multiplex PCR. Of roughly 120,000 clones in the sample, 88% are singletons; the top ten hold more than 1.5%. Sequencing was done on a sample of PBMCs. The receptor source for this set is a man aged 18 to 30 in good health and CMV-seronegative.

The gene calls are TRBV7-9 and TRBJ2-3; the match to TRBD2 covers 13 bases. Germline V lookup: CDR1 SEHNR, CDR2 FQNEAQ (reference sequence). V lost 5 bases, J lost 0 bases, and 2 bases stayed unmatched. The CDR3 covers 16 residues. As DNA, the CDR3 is TGTGCCAGCAGCCAGGGACTAGCGGGAAGCACAGATACGCAGTATTTT. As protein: CASSQGLAGSTDTQYF. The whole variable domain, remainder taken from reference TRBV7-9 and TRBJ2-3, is DTGVSQNPRHKITKRGQNVTFRCDPISEHNRLYWYRQTLGQGPEFLTYFQNEAQLEKSRLLSDRFSAERPKGSFSTLEIQRTEQGDSAMYLCASSQGLAGSTDTQYFGPGTRLTVL.

Here the CDR3 DNA reads TGTGCCACATATGACAGTAATTCACCCCTCCACTTT. Its translation is CATYDSNSPLHF. The V gene is TRBV6-1, the J gene TRBJ1-6; perhaps TRBD1 as D (5 bases). CDR3 length: 12 amino acids. The V and J ends lost 10 bases and 6 bases respectively, with 10 bases between them. Germline assignment: CDR1 MNHNS and CDR2 SASEGT.

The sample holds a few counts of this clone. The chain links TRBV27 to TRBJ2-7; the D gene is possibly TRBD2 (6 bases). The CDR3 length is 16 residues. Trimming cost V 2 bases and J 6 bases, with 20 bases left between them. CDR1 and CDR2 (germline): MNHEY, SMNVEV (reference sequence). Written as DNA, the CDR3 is TGTGCCAGCAGTTTAGATGGGACTCCTGGAACGGGCGAGCAGTACTTC. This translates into CASSLDGTPGTGEQYF.

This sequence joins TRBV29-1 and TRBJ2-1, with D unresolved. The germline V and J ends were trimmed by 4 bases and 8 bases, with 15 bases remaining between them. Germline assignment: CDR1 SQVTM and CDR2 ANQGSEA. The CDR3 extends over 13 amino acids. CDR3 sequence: CSVGTTLVYEQFF. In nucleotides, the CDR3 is TGCAGCGTTGGAACTACGTTAGTGTATGAGCAGTTCTTC.

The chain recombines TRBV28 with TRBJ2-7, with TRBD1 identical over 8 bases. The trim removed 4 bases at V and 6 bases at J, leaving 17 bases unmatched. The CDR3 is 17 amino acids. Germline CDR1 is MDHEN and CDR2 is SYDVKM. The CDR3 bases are TGTGCCAGCAGTTCCCTAAGCGAGGACAGGGACTTTTCCGAGCAGTACTTC. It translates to CASSSLSEDRDFSEQYF.

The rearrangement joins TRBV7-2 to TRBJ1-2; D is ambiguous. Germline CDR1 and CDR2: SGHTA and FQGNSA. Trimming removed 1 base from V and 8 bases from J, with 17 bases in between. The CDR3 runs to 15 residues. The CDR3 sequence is CASSLVTQPREGYTF. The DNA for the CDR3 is TGTGCCAGCAGCTTAGTAACTCAGCCCCGGGAGGGCTACACCTTC.

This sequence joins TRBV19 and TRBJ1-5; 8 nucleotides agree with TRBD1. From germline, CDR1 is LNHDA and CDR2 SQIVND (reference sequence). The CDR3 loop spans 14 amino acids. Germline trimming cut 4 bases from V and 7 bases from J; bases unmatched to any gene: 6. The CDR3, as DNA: TGTGCCAGTAGTACTACAGGGGGAGGGCAGCCCCAGCATTTT. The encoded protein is CASSTTGGGQPQHF.

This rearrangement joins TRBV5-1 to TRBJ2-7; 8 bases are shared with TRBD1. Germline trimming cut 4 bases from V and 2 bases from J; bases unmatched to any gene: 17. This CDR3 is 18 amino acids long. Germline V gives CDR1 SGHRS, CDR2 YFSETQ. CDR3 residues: CASSEGLSTGGITYEQYF. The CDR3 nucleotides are TGCGCCAGCAGCGAAGGGCTTTCTACAGGGGGTATTACCTACGAGCAGTACTTC.

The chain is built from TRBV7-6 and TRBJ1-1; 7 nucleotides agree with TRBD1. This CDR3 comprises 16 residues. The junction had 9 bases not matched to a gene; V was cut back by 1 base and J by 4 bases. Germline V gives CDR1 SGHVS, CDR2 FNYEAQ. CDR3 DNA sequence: TGTGCCAGCAGCTTAGTACAAGGAGGGGGCCCCACTGAAGCTTTCTTT. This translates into CASSLVQGGGPTEAFF.

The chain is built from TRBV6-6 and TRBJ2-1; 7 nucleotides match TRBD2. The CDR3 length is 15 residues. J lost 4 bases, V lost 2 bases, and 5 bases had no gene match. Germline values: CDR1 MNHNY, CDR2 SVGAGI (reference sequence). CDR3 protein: CASSYGERDYNEQFF. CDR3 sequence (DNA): TGTGCCAGCAGTTACGGCGAGCGGGATTACAATGAGCAGTTCTTC.

CDR3 DNA: TGCGCCAGCGGACAAAGCTCCGGCGGTGAAAAACTGTTTTTT. Its protein product is CASGQSSGGEKLFF. The V gene is TRBV5-1, the J gene TRBJ1-4; D perhaps matches TRBD1 (5 bases). The germline gives CDR1 SGHRS, CDR2 YFSETQ. V lost 7 bases and J 7 bases, leaving 17 bases between the germline ends. This CDR3 comprises 14 residues.

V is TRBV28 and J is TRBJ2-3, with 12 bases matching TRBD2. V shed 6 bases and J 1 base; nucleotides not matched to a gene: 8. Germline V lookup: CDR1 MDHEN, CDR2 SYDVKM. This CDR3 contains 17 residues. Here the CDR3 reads CASRRRRLAGGTDTQYF. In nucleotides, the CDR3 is TGTGCCAGCAGGCGAAGAAGACTAGCGGGGGGCACAGATACGCAGTATTTT.

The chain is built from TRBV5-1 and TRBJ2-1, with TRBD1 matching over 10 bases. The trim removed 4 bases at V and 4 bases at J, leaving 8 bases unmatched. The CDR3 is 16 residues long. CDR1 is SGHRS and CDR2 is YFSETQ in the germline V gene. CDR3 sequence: CASSLIPGQGYNEQFF. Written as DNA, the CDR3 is TGCGCCAGCAGCCTGATACCGGGACAGGGGTACAATGAGCAGTTCTTC.

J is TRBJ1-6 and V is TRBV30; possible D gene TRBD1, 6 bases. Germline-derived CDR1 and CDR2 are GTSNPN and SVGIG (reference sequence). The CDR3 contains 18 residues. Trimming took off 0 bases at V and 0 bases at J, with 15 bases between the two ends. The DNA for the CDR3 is TGTGCCTGGAGTGTACTTCACAGGGCCAGCTCCTATAATTCACCCCTCCACTTT. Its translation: CAWSVLHRASSYNSPLHF.

For the CDR3, the DNA is TGTGCCTGGGGACGGGGGACAGGTGATTACATGCCTAGCACAGATACGCAGTATTTT. Protein sequence: CAWGRGTGDYMPSTDTQYF. The J gene is TRBJ2-3, the V gene TRBV30; 8 nucleotides align to TRBD1. Germline assignment: CDR1 GTSNPN and CDR2 SVGIG (reference sequence). This CDR3 has 19 residues. Unmatched junction bases numbered 19, after V lost 5 bases and J lost 0 bases. Complete variable domain (other parts from reference TRBV30 and TRBJ2-3): SQTIHQWPATLVQPVGSPLSLECTVEGTSNPNLYWYRQAAGRGLQLLFYSVGIGQISSEVPQNLSASRPQDRQFILSSKKLLLSDSGFYLCAWGRGTGDYMPSTDTQYFGPGTRLTVL.

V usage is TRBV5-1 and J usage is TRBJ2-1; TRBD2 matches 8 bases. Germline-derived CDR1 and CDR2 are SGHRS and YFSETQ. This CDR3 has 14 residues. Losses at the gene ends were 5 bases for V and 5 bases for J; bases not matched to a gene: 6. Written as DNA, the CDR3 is TGCGCCAGCAGGTTGATAGCGGGGAACAATGAGCAGTTCTTC. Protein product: CASRLIAGNNEQFF.

The CDR3 is CASSPPWRGEGTQYF. CDR3 nucleotides: TGTGCCAGCAGCCCTCCATGGCGGGGGGAGGGGACCCAGTACTTC. This chain joins TRBV7-2 and TRBJ2-5; the match to TRBD2 covers 8 bases. The CDR3 is made up of 15 amino acids. Germline V gene lookup returns CDR1 SGHTA and CDR2 FQGNSA. With 5 bases clipped from V and 7 bases from J, the junction kept 12 bases outside the gene matches.

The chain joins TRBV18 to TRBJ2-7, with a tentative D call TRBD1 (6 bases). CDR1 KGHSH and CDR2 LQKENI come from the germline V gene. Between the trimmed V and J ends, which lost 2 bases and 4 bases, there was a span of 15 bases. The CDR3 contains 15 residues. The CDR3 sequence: CASSPDQGPAYEQYF. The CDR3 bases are TGTGCCAGCTCACCAGATCAGGGGCCCGCTTACGAGCAGTACTTC.

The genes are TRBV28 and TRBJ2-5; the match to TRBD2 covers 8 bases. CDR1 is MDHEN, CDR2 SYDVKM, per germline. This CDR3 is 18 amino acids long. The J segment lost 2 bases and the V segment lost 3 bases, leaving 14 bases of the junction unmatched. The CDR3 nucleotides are TGTGCCAGCAGTTTCTATAGCGGGATTTGGTCCCCGCAAGAGACCCAGTACTTC. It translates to CASSFYSGIWSPQETQYF.

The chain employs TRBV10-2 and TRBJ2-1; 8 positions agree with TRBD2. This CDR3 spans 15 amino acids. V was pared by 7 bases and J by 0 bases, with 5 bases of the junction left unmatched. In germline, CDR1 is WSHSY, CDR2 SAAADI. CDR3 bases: TGCGCCAGCACCTACGGGGGGGCCTCCTACAATGAGCAGTTCTTC. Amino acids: CASTYGGASYNEQFF.